This TCR beta chain was captured in a study of response to subunit inactivated influenza vaccine. Study-level results: Each seasonal influenza vaccination recruits few new T cells, the authors suggested.

About this clonotype itself: As yet, its antigen is unknown.

TCRdb re-analysed the RT-PCR reads in MiXCR, keeping a single row per CDR3 protein. The data hold roughly 190,000 distinct CDR3 sequences, with around 15% observed a single time. The trim removed 5 bases at V and 5 bases at J, leaving 6 bases unmatched. This CDR3 region has 14 residues. Per the germline V gene, CDR1 is PRHDT and CDR2 is FYEKMQ (reference sequence). The specimen comprised CD8+ T cells sorted from PBMCs, sampled less than 6 days after vaccination. The receptor was derived from a man aged 45-65 years who received an inactivated influenza vaccine. The gene calls are TRBV13 and TRBJ2-7; TRBD1 matches 10 bases. CDR3 DNA sequence: TGTGCCAGCAGCCACGGGACAGGGGACCACGAGCAGTACTTC. It encodes CASSHGTGDHEQYF.